These T cell receptor beta chains were read from a single sample in a study of blood T cell repertoires in COVID-19. Sequencing used immunoSEQ multiplex PCR; TCRdb keeps in-frame clones, though not all of them. The table includes under 300,000 clones, 83% detected once. Specimen: peripheral blood. The receptors stem from a man between 60 and 70 years old who had recovered from COVID-19. Both conserved end residues are part of each CDR3. The D gene is left open where the match is weak. Clone size is given for some rows only: seen once, a few or many times, or a class if the clone is expanded.

V gene,D gene,CDR3 length,J gene,clone size,CDR3 protein,CDR3 DNA
TRBV19,-,15,TRBJ2-2,-,CASSTPGRGAGELFF,TGTGCCAGTAGTACCCCCGGTAGGGGCGCCGGGGAGCTGTTTTTT
TRBV5-4,-,14,TRBJ2-7,few,CASSLQGMSYEQYF,TGTGCCAGCAGCTTACAGGGTATGTCCTACGAGCAGTACTTC
TRBV20-1,-,11,TRBJ2-3,-,CSASNSDTQYF,TGCAGTGCTAGCAATTCAGATACGCAGTATTTT
TRBV6-1,TRBD1,16,TRBJ1-4,-,CASSEAGGTANEKLFF,TGTGCCAGCAGTGAAGCCGGCGGGACAGCTAATGAAAAACTGTTTTTT
TRBV9,-,14,TRBJ2-4,-,CASSPTSGENIQYF,TGTGCCAGCAGCCCAACATCAGGGGAGAACATTCAGTACTTC
TRBV2,TRBD1,15,TRBJ2-2,-,CASGGQGVYTGELFF,TGTGCCAGCGGGGGACAGGGGGTGTACACCGGGGAGCTGTTTTTT
TRBV10-3,TRBD1,16,TRBJ1-1,once,CAISDPGRGLDTEAFF,TGTGCCATCAGTGACCCGGGAAGGGGGCTTGACACTGAAGCTTTCTTT
TRBV11-2,TRBD2,18,TRBJ2-5,-,CASSLLKGWSGRQETQYF,TGTGCCAGCAGCTTGCTCAAGGGTTGGAGCGGGAGACAGGAGACCCAGTACTTC
TRBV6-1,TRBD1,16,TRBJ1-1,-,CASSDPTGGENTEAFF,TGTGCCAGCAGTGATCCGACAGGGGGCGAGAACACTGAAGCTTTCTTT
TRBV19,TRBD1,17,TRBJ2-2,many,CASTKRQGAFRTGELFF,TGTGCCAGTACTAAGAGACAGGGGGCTTTTAGAACCGGGGAGCTGTTTTTT
TRBV27,-,13,TRBJ2-1,-,CASSLQWFDEQFF,TGTGCCAGCAGTCTCCAGTGGTTTGATGAGCAGTTCTTC
TRBV11-3,-,14,TRBJ2-4,-,CASSLGGQKNIQYF,TGTGCCAGCAGCTTAGGTGGACAGAAAAACATTCAGTACTTC
TRBV5-1,TRBD1,16,TRBJ2-1,-,CASSQTTGASYNEQFF,TGCGCCAGCAGCCAAACGACAGGGGCATCCTACAATGAGCAGTTCTTC
TRBV9,TRBD1,14,TRBJ2-3,once,CASRGTVNGDTQYF,TGTGCCAGCAGGGGGACAGTCAACGGAGATACGCAGTATTTT
TRBV24-1,TRBD1,16,TRBJ2-3,-,CATSDPSGTGRDTQYF,TGTGCCACCAGTGATCCCTCAGGGACAGGGAGAGATACGCAGTATTTT
TRBV5-1,-,14,TRBJ1-6,-,CASTLTGFNSPLHF,TGCGCCAGCACCCTTACAGGGTTTAATTCACCCCTCCACTTT
TRBV29-1,TRBD2,13,TRBJ2-1,-,CSASGGGEGEQFF,TGCAGCGCTAGCGGGGGAGGGGAGGGTGAGCAGTTCTTC
TRBV4-1,TRBD2,19,TRBJ2-2,-,CASSQDGLAGDLNTGELFF,TGCGCCAGCAGCCAAGATGGACTAGCGGGGGACCTGAACACCGGGGAGCTGTTTTTT
TRBV5-4,-,14,TRBJ1-2,once,CASSPRQASYGYTF,TGTGCCAGCAGCCCCAGACAGGCCTCCTATGGCTACACCTTC
TRBV30,-,13,TRBJ1-1,-,CAWSKRMNTEAFF,TGTGCCTGGAGTAAGAGGATGAACACTGAAGCTTTCTTT
TRBV28,-,13,TRBJ2-2,-,CASSLHGAGELFF,TGTGCCAGCAGTTTGCACGGGGCCGGGGAGCTGTTTTTT
TRBV4-1,-,16,TRBJ1-1,-,CASSQGTGLKNTEAFF,TGCGCCAGCAGCCAAGGAACAGGGTTAAAGAACACTGAAGCTTTCTTT
TRBV6-5,-,13,TRBJ1-5,-,CASSLRDNQPQHF,TGTGCCAGCAGTCTCAGGGATAATCAGCCCCAGCATTTT
TRBV28,TRBD1,13,TRBJ1-1,-,CASTTGVNTEAFF,TGTGCCAGCACTACAGGGGTGAACACTGAAGCTTTCTTT
TRBV6-1,TRBD1,14,TRBJ1-3,-,CASRRDSSGNTIYF,TGTGCCAGCAGGAGGGACAGCTCTGGAAACACCATATATTTT
TRBV6-6,TRBD1,14,TRBJ1-2,-,CASIQDRDNYGYTF,TGTGCCAGCATCCAAGACAGGGATAACTATGGCTACACCTTC
TRBV6-2/TRBV6-3,-,12,TRBJ1-1,-,CASSWGGSQAFF,TGTGCCAGCAGCTGGGGCGGCAGCCAAGCTTTCTTT
TRBV7-9,TRBD1,15,TRBJ1-2,-,CASTILAGQGNGYTF,TGTGCCAGCACCATCTTAGCGGGACAGGGTAATGGCTACACCTTC
TRBV14,TRBD2,12,TRBJ2-1,-,CASSPSGRAWFF,TGTGCCAGCAGTCCTAGCGGGAGGGCCTGGTTCTTC
TRBV30,TRBD2,13,TRBJ2-1,-,CAWTSGDYNEQFF,TGTGCCTGGACTAGCGGGGACTACAATGAGCAGTTCTTC
TRBV11-2,TRBD2,15,TRBJ2-3,-,CASSLTSGALDTQYF,TGTGCCAGCAGCCTCACTAGCGGGGCGTTGGATACGCAGTATTTT
TRBV19,-,13,TRBJ2-1,-,CASSVRTTDEQFF,TGTGCCAGTAGTGTGAGGACTACGGATGAGCAGTTCTTC
TRBV5-8,TRBD1,15,TRBJ1-2,-,CASSLDRGANYGYTF,TGTGCCAGCAGCTTGGACAGGGGAGCTAACTATGGCTACACCTTC
TRBV7-2,TRBD2,14,TRBJ2-1,-,CASSPGTRALEQFF,TGTGCCAGCAGCCCCGGGACTAGGGCTCTGGAGCAGTTCTTC
TRBV5-1,TRBD1,19,TRBJ1-1,-,CASSLDITGGAVPNTEAFF,TGCGCCAGCAGCTTAGACATTACAGGGGGCGCCGTTCCGAACACTGAAGCTTTCTTT
TRBV6-6,-,15,TRBJ1-1,-,CASSYSARGNTEAFF,TGTGCCAGCAGTTACTCGGCGCGGGGGAACACTGAAGCTTTCTTT
TRBV13,TRBD1,15,TRBJ1-2,-,CASSPSIHRGGGYTF,TGTGCCAGCAGCCCGTCTATTCACAGGGGTGGAGGCTACACCTTC
TRBV21-1,-,15,TRBJ2-3,-,CASSGTSGSTDTQYF,TGTGCCAGCAGCGGGACTAGCGGGAGCACAGATACGCAGTATTTT
TRBV3-1/TRBV3-2,-,13,TRBJ2-7,-,CASSQGGAYEQYF,TGTGCCAGCAGCCAAGGAGGAGCCTACGAGCAGTACTTC
TRBV28,-,13,TRBJ1-3,few,CASSLDPEGTIYF,TGTGCCAGCAGTTTAGACCCCGAGGGCACCATATATTTT
TRBV6-6,TRBD2,14,TRBJ2-5,few,CASRDSGSLETQYF,TGTGCCAGCAGAGATAGCGGGAGTTTAGAGACCCAGTACTTC